The T cell receptor (beta chain) described here comes from a study of T cell changes during pregnancy in multiple sclerosis. Produced via immunoSEQ multiplex PCR; TCRdb's table is partial and in-frame only. The table lists tens of thousands of clones, roughly nine tenths of them singletons. Germline assignment: CDR1 LGHNA and CDR2 YSLEER. There are 16 residues in the CDR3. The chain uses TRBV4-3 and TRBJ2-5; 12 bases map to TRBD2. TRBJ2-7 matches the DNA end more closely, so the J call is doubtful. This clonotype was obtained from a female donor with multiple sclerosis, enrolled in a pregnancy study. The material sequenced was CD8+ T cells from peripheral blood mononuclear cells, taken before pregnancy. Here the CDR3 reads CASSQEPSGGAAEQYF. The DNA for the CDR3 is TGCGCCAGCAGCCAAGAGCCTAGCGGGGGGGCCGCCGAGCAGTACTTC.